These T cell receptor beta chains were read from a single sample in a study of T cell responses to AZD1222 COVID-19 vaccine. The protocol was immunoSEQ multiplex PCR, while the TCRdb copy is restricted to in-frame clones and leaves out a portion. The table records roughly 150,000 clones, around 93% of them present only once. The sample was peripheral blood, taken on day 0 of AZD1222 vaccination. The receptors originated from an adult in good health. The CDR3 runs from the conserved cysteine through the conserved F or W. The D gene is left open where the match is weak. Some rows mark clone size as missing; the rest say once, few, many or name a class of expanded clone.

j_gene,abundance,v_gene,d_gene,CDR3aa,CDR3nt
TRBJ1-6,.,TRBV10-3,TRBD1,CASGGHLNSPLHF,TGTGCCTCAGGGGGACACCTAAATTCACCCCTCCACTTT
TRBJ1-3,.,TRBV4-3,.,CASSQEGGGISSGNTIYF,TGCGCCAGCAGCCAAGAAGGTGGGGGGATTAGCTCTGGAAACACCATATATTTT
TRBJ1-3,once,TRBV7-8,TRBD1,CASSLRTGEVGNTIYF,TGTGCCAGCAGCCTAAGGACAGGGGAAGTTGGAAACACCATATATTTT
TRBJ2-1,.,TRBV19,.,CASSGTSGGEQFF,TGTGCCAGTAGCGGGACCTCCGGGGGTGAGCAGTTCTTC
TRBJ1-6,.,TRBV30,.,CAWSEGNGPNSPLHF,TGTGCCTGGAGTGAAGGGAACGGTCCTAATTCACCCCTCCACTTT
TRBJ1-1,.,TRBV19,TRBD1,CASSILVYSHRGSTEAFF,TGTGCCAGTAGTATATTGGTCTACAGTCACAGGGGGTCTACTGAAGCTTTCTTT
TRBJ2-5,.,TRBV11-3,.,CASSPSRLETQYF,TGTGCCAGCAGCCCTTCTAGATTAGAGACCCAGTACTTC
TRBJ1-1,.,TRBV19,.,CASSFPTVTEAFF,TGTGCCAGTAGTTTCCCGACAGTCACTGAAGCTTTCTTT
TRBJ2-2,.,TRBV19,.,CASSIGRIGAGELFF,TGTGCCAGTAGTATAGGAAGAATCGGCGCCGGGGAGCTGTTTTTT
TRBJ2-7,.,TRBV5-6,TRBD1,CASSLSGGAGYEQYF,TGTGCCAGCAGCTTATCAGGGGGCGCGGGCTACGAGCAGTACTTC
TRBJ1-2,.,TRBV25-1,.,CASSGNPLANYGYTF,TGTGCCAGCAGTGGGAATCCGCTAGCTAACTATGGCTACACCTTC
TRBJ1-1,.,TRBV19,.,CASAGSTEAFF,TGTGCCAGTGCGGGCAGCACTGAAGCTTTCTTT
TRBJ1-2,.,TRBV20-1,.,CSASAGVHYGYTF,TGCAGTGCTAGTGCGGGGGTTCACTATGGCTACACCTTC
TRBJ2-5,once,TRBV10-3,TRBD2,CAISEVGEGTQYF,TGTGCCATCAGTGAGGTGGGGGAGGGGACCCAGTACTTC
TRBJ1-1,.,TRBV7-8,.,CASSSNRFTRSRNTEAFF,TGTGCCAGCAGCTCTAACCGCTTTACACGGAGCCGGAACACTGAAGCTTTCTTT
TRBJ1-1,.,TRBV19,TRBD1,CASSRAGGNTEAFF,TGTGCCAGTAGTAGGGCAGGGGGGAACACTGAAGCTTTCTTT
TRBJ2-1,.,TRBV7-8,.,CASSSRGTSYNEQFF,TGTGCCAGCAGCTCGCGGGGTACCTCCTACAATGAGCAGTTCTTC
TRBJ1-1,.,TRBV30,.,CAWSSDRKNTEAFF,TGTGCCTGGAGCTCGGACAGAAAGAACACTGAAGCTTTCTTT
TRBJ2-3,.,TRBV13,.,CASSLRQASTDTQYF,TGTGCCAGCAGCTTGCGACAGGCTAGCACAGATACGCAGTATTTT
TRBJ1-3,.,TRBV5-5,TRBD1,CASSLGGDRRNTIYF,TGTGCCAGCAGCTTGGGTGGGGACAGAAGAAACACCATATATTTT
TRBJ2-1,.,TRBV7-2,.,CASSLWQGPNEQFF,TGTGCCAGCAGCTTATGGCAGGGCCCCAATGAGCAGTTCTTC
TRBJ1-6,.,TRBV6-5,TRBD1,CASSWGRGQATLHF,TGTGCCAGCAGTTGGGGCAGGGGGCAAGCCACCCTCCACTTT
TRBJ2-3,.,TRBV18,.,CASSPDLADTQYF,TGTGCCAGCTCACCAGACCTTGCAGATACGCAGTATTTT
TRBJ2-5,.,TRBV15,.,CATSRGVVRETQYF,TGTGCCACCAGCAGAGGGGTAGTACGAGAGACCCAGTACTTC
TRBJ1-6,few,TRBV19,.,CASSMGDVGNSPLHF,TGTGCCAGTAGTATGGGGGACGTGGGTAATTCACCCCTCCACTTT
TRBJ1-2,.,TRBV5-1,TRBD1,CASSLAPPGDRGILVYGYTF,TGCGCCAGCAGCTTGGCGCCCCCTGGGGACAGGGGTATCCTTGTTTATGGCTACACCTTC
TRBJ2-7,.,TRBV6-1,.,CASSEAGYEQYF,TGTGCCAGCAGTGAAGCAGGCTACGAGCAGTACTTC
TRBJ2-2,.,TRBV5-4,TRBD1,CASSRGQENTGELFF,TGTGCCAGCAGTCGCGGACAGGAGAACACCGGGGAGCTGTTTTTT
TRBJ2-5,.,TRBV18,TRBD2,CASSPKLAARETQYF,TGTGCCAGCTCACCTAAACTAGCGGCACGGGAGACCCAGTACTTC
TRBJ1-1,.,TRBV7-3,.,CASSQTGRDTEAFF,TGTGCCAGCAGCCAAACAGGGAGGGACACTGAAGCTTTCTTT
TRBJ1-2,.,TRBV19,.,CASSYGDGYTF,TGTGCCAGTAGTTATGGGGACGGCTACACCTTC
TRBJ1-1,.,TRBV20-1,.,CSGTEAFF,TGCAGTGGGACTGAAGCTTTCTTT
TRBJ2-7,.,TRBV30,TRBD1,CAIGQVSYEQYF,TGTGCCATTGGACAGGTGAGCTACGAGCAGTACTTC
TRBJ1-2,.,TRBV6-2/TRBV6-3,.,CASSSLAGTYYGYTF,TGTGCCAGCAGTTCCCTCGCCGGGACCTACTATGGCTACACCTTC
TRBJ2-3,.,TRBV13,.,CASSTGRTDTQYF,TGTGCCAGCAGTACAGGACGGACGGATACGCAGTATTTT
TRBJ1-4,.,TRBV18,.,CASSPKEDNEKLFF,TGTGCCAGCTCACCGAAGGAAGACAATGAAAAACTGTTTTTT
TRBJ2-1,.,TRBV19,.,CASSLTGTPYNEQFF,TGTGCCAGTAGTTTAACCGGGACACCTTACAATGAGCAGTTCTTC
TRBJ2-5,.,TRBV29-1,TRBD2,CSVEDTGGEETQYF,TGCAGCGTTGAAGACACGGGGGGTGAAGAGACCCAGTACTTC
TRBJ2-2,.,TRBV19,.,CASSIAPGELFF,TGTGCCAGTAGTATCGCTCCCGGGGAGCTGTTTTTT
TRBJ1-6,.,TRBV14,.,CASSQGAGRNSPLHF,TGTGCCAGCAGCCAAGGGGCAGGGAGGAATTCACCCCTCCACTTT
TRBJ2-3,.,TRBV6-6,.,CASSRYPLAGYSTDTQYF,TGTGCCAGCAGTCGCTACCCTTTGGCGGGCTACAGCACAGATACGCAGTATTTT
TRBJ2-7,.,TRBV4-1,.,CASSQGVSYEQYF,TGCGCCAGCAGCCAAGGAGTTTCCTACGAGCAGTACTTC
TRBJ2-3,once,TRBV7-9,TRBD1,CASSLNRGYMGTDTQYF,TGTGCCAGCAGCTTAAACAGGGGGTATATGGGCACAGATACGCAGTATTTT
TRBJ2-7,.,TRBV3-1/TRBV3-2,.,CASTITGRDEQYF,TGTGCCAGTACCATTACTGGCCGGGACGAGCAGTACTTC
TRBJ2-2,.,TRBV4-1,.,CASSQGTHRGGELFF,TGCGCCAGCAGCCAAGGAACCCACCGAGGCGGGGAGCTGTTTTTT
TRBJ2-7,.,TRBV19,TRBD1,CASSTGQGLIHEQYF,TGTGCCAGTAGTACGGGACAGGGGTTGATCCACGAGCAGTACTTC
TRBJ1-2,.,TRBV6-5,.,CASSYSSSRGYTF,TGTGCCAGCAGTTACTCGAGCAGTCGTGGCTACACCTTC
TRBJ1-3,.,TRBV3-1/TRBV3-2,.,CASSQYTSGRGNTIYF,TGTGCCAGCAGCCAGTATACCTCGGGCCGTGGAAACACCATATATTTT
TRBJ1-1,.,TRBV30,.,CAWSVSLNTEAFF,TGTGCCTGGAGTGTATCCCTGAACACTGAAGCTTTCTTT
TRBJ2-1,once,TRBV6-2/TRBV6-3,.,CASSYSSDEQFF,TGTGCCAGCAGTTACTCGAGCGATGAGCAGTTCTTC
TRBJ1-4,.,TRBV5-1,TRBD1,CASSSQGAGEKLFF,TGCGCCAGCAGTTCTCAGGGGGCCGGGGAAAAACTGTTTTTT
TRBJ1-1,.,TRBV7-2,.,CASSLSSPNTEAFF,TGTGCCAGCAGCTTGTCGTCGCCGAACACTGAAGCTTTCTTT
TRBJ1-1,once,TRBV19,.,CASSRWGNTEAFF,TGTGCCAGTAGTCGTTGGGGGAACACTGAAGCTTTCTTT
TRBJ1-1,.,TRBV6-5,.,CASSYSLQANTEAFF,TGTGCCAGCAGTTACAGTTTGCAGGCGAACACTGAAGCTTTCTTT
TRBJ1-2,.,TRBV5-1,.,CASSLEGWTDRYGYTF,TGCGCCAGCAGCTTGGAGGGCTGGACAGACCGCTATGGCTACACCTTC
TRBJ1-5,.,TRBV4-1,.,CASSQHQGDGDLPQHF,TGCGCCAGCAGCCAACACCAAGGAGACGGAGACTTGCCCCAGCATTTT
TRBJ2-3,.,TRBV7-2,.,CASRGTDTQYF,TGTGCCAGCAGGGGCACAGATACGCAGTATTTT
TRBJ1-1,.,TRBV30,.,CAWSVTVNTEAFF,TGTGCCTGGAGTGTGACAGTGAACACTGAAGCTTTCTTT